This T cell receptor beta chain stems from a study of blood T cell repertoires in COVID-19. Study-level background: Sites in the United States, Italy and Spain provided acute and convalescent COVID-19 samples.

Germline CDR1 SQVTM, CDR2 ANQGSEA. Trimming took 4 bases from V and 2 from J, leaving 11 bases between them. The CDR3 totals 13 residues. This table comes from immunoSEQ multiplex PCR, and its TCRdb copy is limited to in-frame clones, with some not included. The sample lists fewer than 200,000 clones, roughly 75% seen once, with 6.5% in the top ten. This TCR was sampled from a man aged 70 or older with active or convalescent COVID-19. The sequenced sample was peripheral blood. The rearrangement uses TRBV29-1 and TRBJ2-5; D is perhaps TRBD2 (5 bases). CDR3 DNA sequence: TGCAGCGTTGCCCGGGATTTTCAAGAGACCCAGTACTTC. Its translation: CSVARDFQETQYF.